A selection of T cell receptor beta chains follows, all from one sample in a study of long-term antiretroviral therapy in people with HIV. Data came from immunoSEQ multiplex PCR; TCRdb stores just in-frame clones and leaves some out. This sample yields some 31,000 clones, of which roughly 97% are seen a single time; about 3% belongs to the top ten. The material sequenced was unsorted PBMCs, taken 6.9 years after starting antiretroviral therapy. Every receptor here comes from a man aged 25-40 years with HIV. Both conserved end residues are part of each CDR3. D genes are given only for firm matches. Clone size is given for some rows only: seen once, a few or many times, or a class if the clone is expanded.

TRBV6-5	NA	NA	TRBJ2-7	CASSYSSPKDEQYF	TGTGCCAGCAGTTACTCTTCCCCCAAGGACGAGCAGTACTTC
TRBV19	TRBD1	once	TRBJ1-1	CASKVRDRGLGTEAFF	TGTGCCAGTAAAGTCCGGGACAGGGGGCTTGGTACTGAAGCTTTCTTT
TRBV30	NA	NA	TRBJ1-2	CAWSELQGGYTF	TGTGCCTGGAGTGAATTGCAGGGTGGCTACACCTTC
TRBV6-6	NA	NA	TRBJ1-5	CASSGVVGQPQHF	TGTGCCAGCTCAGGGGTAGTTGGGCAGCCCCAGCATTTT
TRBV5-1	NA	NA	TRBJ1-1	CASSQFGRANTEAFF	TGCGCCAGCAGCCAATTCGGCAGGGCGAACACTGAAGCTTTCTTT
TRBV6-5	NA	once	TRBJ1-2	CASRLGYGYTF	TGTGCCAGCAGGTTGGGGTATGGCTACACCTTC
TRBV19	NA	once	TRBJ1-5	CASSILGSNQPQHF	TGTGCCAGTAGTATTCTGGGTTCCAATCAGCCCCAGCATTTT
TRBV9	TRBD2	NA	TRBJ2-3	CASNRAGEDTQYF	TGTGCCAGCAATCGAGCGGGAGAAGATACGCAGTATTTT
TRBV27	NA	NA	TRBJ1-5	CASSPIGSNQPQHF	TGTGCCAGCAGCCCCATCGGTAGCAATCAGCCCCAGCATTTT
TRBV9	TRBD1	NA	TRBJ1-6	CASSVRQGYSPLHF	TGTGCCAGCAGCGTAAGACAGGGTTATTCACCCCTCCACTTT